The 16 T cell receptor beta chains in this list originate from one sample, sequenced in a study of early T cells in non-severe SARS-CoV-2 infection. TCRdb called the 5' RACE reads again in MiXCR, with one record for every CDR3 protein. The sample lists around 40,000 distinct CDR3 sequences; approximately 6.1% were seen once. Sequencing input: whole blood. These receptors were obtained from an adult who was a healthcare worker with PCR-confirmed SARS-CoV-2 infection or an uninfected control (not recorded which).

This clonotype was counted at least ten times. V is TRBV29-1 and J is TRBJ2-1; D is possibly TRBD1 or TRBD2 (5 bases each). This CDR3 region has 12 residues. With 5 bases removed from V and 5 bases from J, the gap between germline ends came to 10 bases. Germline CDR1 is SQVTM and CDR2 is ANQGSEA. CDR3 amino acids: CSVRGGNNEQFF. The CDR3 DNA sequence: TGCAGCGTTCGGGGCGGTAACAATGAGCAGTTCTTC.

This clonotype came up a few times. This chain links TRBV20-1 with TRBJ2-1; no clear D. The ends were cut back, 1 base at V and 6 bases at J, with 4 bases in the middle. Per germline, CDR1 DFQATT and CDR2 SNEGSKA (reference sequence). This CDR3 region has 11 residues. CDR3 residues: CSARVINEQFF. CDR3 DNA: TGCAGTGCTAGAGTAATCAATGAGCAGTTCTTC.

The table lists this clonotype with many counts. The chain joins TRBV10-2 to TRBJ1-2; a weak D match, TRBD1 (6 bases). This CDR3 spans 16 amino acids. Between the trimmed V and J ends, which lost 11 bases and 8 bases, there was a span of 30 bases. Germline V gene lookup returns CDR1 WSHSY and CDR2 SAAADI. The CDR3 nucleotides read TGCGCCGGGGGGCCGAACGGTGATTTGAAATTAGGAGGCTACACCTTC. This translates into CAGGPNGDLKLGGYTF.

This clonotype has a count of ten or more. The chain couples TRBV7-9 to TRBJ2-5; D is perhaps TRBD2 (6 bases). The CDR3 has 17 residues. Germline-derived CDR1 and CDR2 are SEHNR and FQNEAQ (reference sequence). The V and J ends lost 4 bases and 2 bases respectively, with 20 bases between them. CDR3 residues: CASSSPRNGRIQETQYF. In DNA, the CDR3 is TGTGCCAGCAGCTCCCCTAGGAATGGGAGGATTCAAGAGACCCAGTACTTC.

This rearrangement joins TRBV27 to TRBJ2-3; TRBD2 aligns across 7 bases. Losses at the gene ends were 4 bases for V and 4 bases for J; bases not matched to a gene: 2. The CDR3 loop spans 13 amino acids. Germline-derived CDR1 and CDR2 are MNHEY and SMNVEV (reference sequence). As DNA, the CDR3 is TGTGCCAGCAGTTGGGCGGGAGCAGATACGCAGTATTTT. Amino acids: CASSWAGADTQYF.

This clonotype was recorded at least ten times. The chain uses TRBV6-5 and TRBJ2-1; D might be TRBD2 (6 bases). This CDR3 comprises 11 residues. Deletions cut 5 bases from V and 7 bases from J, with 6 bases between. The germline CDR1 and CDR2 sequences are MNHEY and SVGAGI. Written as DNA, the CDR3 is TGTGCCAGCAGTCGGGGGAATGAGCAGTTCTTC. Translated, it gives CASSRGNEQFF.

This clonotype was detected ten times or more. The chain joins TRBV7-3 to TRBJ2-6; perhaps TRBD1 as D (7 bases). V lost 2 bases to trimming and J lost 1 base, with 12 bases between them. The CDR3 is 17 amino acids. Germline CDR1 is SGHTA and CDR2 is FQGTGA. The CDR3 DNA reads TGTGCCAGCAGCTTATCGGCAGGGGGGTCTGGGGCCAACGTCCTGACTTTC. It translates to CASSLSAGGSGANVLTF. Drawing the rest from reference TRBV7-3 and TRBJ2-6, the complete variable domain is GAGVSQTPSNKVTEKGKYVELRCDPISGHTALYWYRQSLGQGPEFLIYFQGTGAADDSGLPNDRFFAVRPEGSVSTLKIQRTERGDSAVYLCASSLSAGGSGANVLTFGAGSRLTVL.

This clonotype was observed many times. The J gene is TRBJ1-1, the V gene TRBV18, with a tentative D call TRBD1 (6 bases). The CDR3 is 15 residues long. Trimming cost V 0 bases and J 1 base, with 9 bases left between them. The germline gives CDR1 KGHSH, CDR2 LQKENI. The CDR3 region has the DNA TGTGCCAGCTCACCACCGGTGACAGGGAACACTGAAGCTTTCTTT. It codes for CASSPPVTGNTEAFF.

This clonotype was recorded at least ten times. The rearrangement joins TRBV20-1 to TRBJ2-7, with 7 bases that match TRBD2. There are 16 residues in the CDR3. Germline CDR1 DFQATT, CDR2 SNEGSKA (reference sequence). Trimming cost V 0 bases and J 6 bases; bases outside gene matches: 14. CDR3 in DNA: TGCAGTGCTAGAGATTTCGGGGGAGGGATGTATCGCGAGCAGTACTTC. It encodes CSARDFGGGMYREQYF.

The chain combines TRBV20-1 with TRBJ2-5; unclear D gene. The length of the CDR3 is 14 residues. The germline V and J ends were trimmed by 0 bases and 2 bases, with 10 bases remaining between them. The germline V gene has CDR1 DFQATT and CDR2 SNEGSKA (reference sequence). The chain's CDR3 is CSARDVQAQETQYF. CDR3 sequence (DNA): TGCAGTGCTAGAGATGTGCAGGCTCAAGAGACCCAGTACTTC.

This clonotype was detected ten times or more. The genes are TRBV6-6 and TRBJ2-7; 14 nucleotides line up with TRBD2. This CDR3 comprises 16 residues. CDR1 is MNHNY and CDR2 is SVGAGI in the germline V gene (reference sequence). The ends lost 6 bases at V and 6 bases at J; junction bases unmatched: 10. As DNA, the CDR3 is TGTGCCAGCAGCTCCCTCGAGGGACTAGCGGGAGCCGAGCAGTACTTC. Encoded protein: CASSSLEGLAGAEQYF.

The sample holds many counts of this clonotype. The rearrangement uses TRBV29-1 and TRBJ2-7, with 8 nucleotides matching TRBD1. Germline V gene lookup returns CDR1 SQVTM and CDR2 ANQGSEA. The V gene end was trimmed by 6 bases and the J gene end by 7 bases; junction bases not matched to a gene: 11. The CDR3 contains 13 residues. The CDR3 loop reads CSVRGLSTREQYF. The CDR3 nucleotides are TGCAGCGTCAGGGGGCTATCTACACGGGAGCAGTACTTC.

This clonotype was observed at least ten times. The J gene is TRBJ1-3, the V gene TRBV7-6; TRBD1 is a possible D gene (5 bases). This CDR3 spans 13 amino acids. Trimming removed 4 bases from V and 9 bases from J, with 13 bases in between. Germline values: CDR1 SGHVS, CDR2 FNYEAQ. The CDR3, as DNA: TGTGCCAGCAGCTCTGTCGGGGGTGGCACCATATATTTT. It encodes CASSSVGGGTIYF.

This clonotype was seen a few times. V and J are TRBV4-1 and TRBJ1-2; TRBD1 aligns across 7 bases. The J segment lost 2 bases and the V segment lost 4 bases, leaving 10 bases of the junction unmatched. CDR1 is MGHRA, CDR2 YSYEKL, per germline. This CDR3 spans 16 amino acids. The CDR3: CASSPLLGQPNYGYTF. The CDR3 DNA follows: TGCGCCAGCAGCCCCCTCCTGGGACAGCCAAACTATGGCTACACCTTC.

V and J are TRBV30 and TRBJ2-3, with D uncertain. The CDR3 has 11 residues. Germline V gene sequence: CDR1 GTSNPN, CDR2 SVGIG (reference sequence). The V and J ends lost 1 base and 3 bases respectively, with 2 bases between them. The chain's CDR3 is CAWSETDTQYF. DNA of the CDR3: TGTGCCTGGAGTGAGACAGATACGCAGTATTTT.

This clonotype was observed at least ten times. The chain combines TRBV10-2 with TRBJ2-3; D tentatively reads TRBD1 or TRBD2 (5 bases each). CDR1 and CDR2 from the germline V gene are WSHSY and SAAADI. V was clipped by 6 bases and J by 3 bases, with 19 bases between them. The CDR3 runs to 16 residues. CDR3 residues: CASRWDVGDGTDTQYF. In nucleotides, the CDR3 is TGCGCCAGCAGGTGGGACGTAGGGGATGGGACAGATACGCAGTATTTT.